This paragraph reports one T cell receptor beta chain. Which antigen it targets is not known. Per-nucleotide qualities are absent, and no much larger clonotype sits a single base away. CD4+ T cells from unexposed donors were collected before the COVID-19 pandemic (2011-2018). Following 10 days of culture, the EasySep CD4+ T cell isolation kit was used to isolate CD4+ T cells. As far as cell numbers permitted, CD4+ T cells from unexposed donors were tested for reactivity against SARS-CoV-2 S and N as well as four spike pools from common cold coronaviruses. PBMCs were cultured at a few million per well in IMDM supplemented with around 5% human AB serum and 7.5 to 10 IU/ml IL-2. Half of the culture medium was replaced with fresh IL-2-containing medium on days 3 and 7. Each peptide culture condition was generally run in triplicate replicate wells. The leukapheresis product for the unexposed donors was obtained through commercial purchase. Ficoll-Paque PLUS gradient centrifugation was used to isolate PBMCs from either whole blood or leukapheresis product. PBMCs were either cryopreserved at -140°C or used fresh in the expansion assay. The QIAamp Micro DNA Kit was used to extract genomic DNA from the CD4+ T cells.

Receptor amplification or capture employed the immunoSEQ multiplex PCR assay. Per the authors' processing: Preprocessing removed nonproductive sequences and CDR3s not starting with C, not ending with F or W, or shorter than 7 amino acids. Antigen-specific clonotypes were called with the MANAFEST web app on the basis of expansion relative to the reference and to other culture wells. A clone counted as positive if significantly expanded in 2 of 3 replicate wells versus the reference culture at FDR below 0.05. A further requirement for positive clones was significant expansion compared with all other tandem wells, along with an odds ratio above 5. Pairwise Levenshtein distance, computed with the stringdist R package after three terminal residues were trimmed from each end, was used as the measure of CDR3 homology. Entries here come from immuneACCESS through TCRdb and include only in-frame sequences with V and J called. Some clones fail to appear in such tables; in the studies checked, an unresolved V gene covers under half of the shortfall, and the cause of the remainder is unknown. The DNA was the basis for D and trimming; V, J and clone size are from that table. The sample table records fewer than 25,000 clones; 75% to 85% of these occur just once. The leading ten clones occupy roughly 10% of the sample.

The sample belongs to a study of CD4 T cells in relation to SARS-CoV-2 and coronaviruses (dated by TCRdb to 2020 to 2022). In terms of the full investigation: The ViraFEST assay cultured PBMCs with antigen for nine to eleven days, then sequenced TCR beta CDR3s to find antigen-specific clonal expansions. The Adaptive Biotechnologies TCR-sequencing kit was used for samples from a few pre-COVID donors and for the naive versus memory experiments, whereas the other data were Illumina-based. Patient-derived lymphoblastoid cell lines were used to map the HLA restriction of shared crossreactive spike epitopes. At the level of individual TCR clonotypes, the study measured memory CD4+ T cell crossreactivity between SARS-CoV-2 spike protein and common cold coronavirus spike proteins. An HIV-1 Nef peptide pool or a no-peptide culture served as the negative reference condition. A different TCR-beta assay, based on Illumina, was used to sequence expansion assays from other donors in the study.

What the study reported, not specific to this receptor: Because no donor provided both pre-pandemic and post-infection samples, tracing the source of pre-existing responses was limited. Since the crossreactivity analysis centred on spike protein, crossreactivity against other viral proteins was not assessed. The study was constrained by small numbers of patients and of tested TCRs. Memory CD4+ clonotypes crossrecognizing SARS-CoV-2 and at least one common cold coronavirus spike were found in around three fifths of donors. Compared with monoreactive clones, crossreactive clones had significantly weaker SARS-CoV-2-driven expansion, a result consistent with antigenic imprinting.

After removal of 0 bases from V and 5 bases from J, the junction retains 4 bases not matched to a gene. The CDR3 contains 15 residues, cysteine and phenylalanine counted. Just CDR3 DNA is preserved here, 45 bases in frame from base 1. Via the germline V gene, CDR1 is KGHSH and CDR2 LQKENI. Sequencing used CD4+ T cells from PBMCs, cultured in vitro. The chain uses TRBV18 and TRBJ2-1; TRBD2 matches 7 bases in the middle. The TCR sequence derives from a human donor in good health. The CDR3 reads CASSPPASGHNEQFF. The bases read TGTGCCAGCTCACCACCCGCTAGCGGACACAATGAGCAGTTCTTC.